One and the same sample provided the 18 T cell receptor beta chains below, sequenced in a study of T cell responses to AZD1222 COVID-19 vaccine. The method was immunoSEQ multiplex PCR; TCRdb's version includes in-frame clones alone and lacks a portion of them. The sample yields 150,000 to 200,000 clones, more than 85% seen once. The sample here was peripheral blood, taken on day 0 of AZD1222 vaccination. These receptors all stem from an adult in good health.

The rearrangement uses TRBV27 and TRBJ1-6; the D is unclear. The CDR3 totals 15 residues. Looked up from germline, CDR1 is MNHEY and CDR2 is SMNVEV (reference sequence). Trimming removed 8 bases from V and 6 bases from J, with 17 bases in between. The CDR3 region is CASRKPTPLNSPLHF. For the CDR3, the DNA is TGTGCCAGCCGAAAGCCGACCCCCCTTAATTCACCCCTCCACTTT.

CDR3 loop: CASSLHRNYGYTF. The CDR3 region has the DNA TGTGCCAGCAGCTTACACAGGAACTATGGCTACACCTTC. The chain has TRBV7-3 and TRBJ1-2; D may be TRBD1 (5 bases). Germline loops: CDR1 SGHTA, CDR2 FQGTGA. The CDR3 is made up of 13 amino acids. Trimming pared 2 bases from V and 2 bases from J, leaving 6 bases between.

This chain connects TRBV7-9 to TRBJ1-5; TRBD1 might be the D (5 bases). Looked up from germline, CDR1 is SEHNR and CDR2 is FQNEAQ (reference sequence). Trimming took 5 bases from V and 8 from J, leaving 19 bases between them. This CDR3 spans 15 amino acids. CDR3 sequence: CASSLNRDGAEPQHF. The DNA for the CDR3 is TGTGCCAGCAGCCTGAACCGGGACGGTGCTGAGCCCCAGCATTTT. The full variable domain, in which reference TRBV7-9 and TRBJ1-5 provide the parts outside the CDR3, is DTGVSQNPRHKITKRGQNVTFRCDPISEHNRLYWYRQTLGQGPEFLTYFQNEAQLEKSRLLSDRFSAERPKGSFSTLEIQRTEQGDSAMYLCASSLNRDGAEPQHFGDGTRLSIL.

The chain couples TRBV5-6 to TRBJ2-3; weak D call: TRBD2 (5 bases). V was pared by 0 bases and J by 4 bases, with 12 bases between. Germline-derived CDR1 and CDR2 are SGHDT and YYEEEE. The CDR3 is 15 residues long. The CDR3 region is CASSLGGLNPDTQYF. The CDR3, as DNA: TGTGCCAGCAGCTTGGGAGGGCTCAACCCAGATACGCAGTATTTT.

The CDR3 sequence: CASSPSVRGYTEAFF. The CDR3 nucleotides read TGTGCCAGCAGCCCGAGCGTCCGGGGGTACACTGAAGCTTTCTTT. The rearrangement uses TRBV9 and TRBJ1-1, with D tentatively TRBD1 (5 bases). The CDR3 runs 15 residues. Germline-derived CDR1 and CDR2 are SGDLS and YYNGEE. With 4 bases removed from V and 3 bases from J, the gap between germline ends came to 16 bases.

The V and J genes are TRBV7-2 and TRBJ2-1; 10 bases line up with TRBD1. The germline CDR1 and CDR2 sequences are SGHTA and FQGNSA. V was clipped by 1 base and J by 7 bases; unmatched bases: 4. The CDR3 has 15 residues. The CDR3 nucleotides are TGTGCCAGCAGCTTAGGACAGGGGGCCGGGAATGAGCAGTTCTTC. Residues: CASSLGQGAGNEQFF.

The chain has TRBV29-1 and TRBJ2-2, with a weak D call TRBD1 (5 bases). V lost 6 bases and J 4 bases, leaving 12 bases between the germline ends. The CDR3 covers 13 residues. CDR1 and CDR2 from the germline V gene are SQVTM and ANQGSEA. CDR3: CSVDSQSTGELFF. DNA for the CDR3: TGCAGCGTCGACAGTCAGAGCACCGGGGAGCTGTTTTTT.

The chain employs TRBV7-2 and TRBJ1-4; a possible D gene is TRBD1 (6 bases). CDR1 is SGHTA, CDR2 FQGNSA, per germline. This CDR3 is built from 14 residues. Deletions cut 5 bases from V and 4 bases from J, with 11 bases between. Here the CDR3 reads CASSLDSLNEKLFF. CDR3 nucleotides: TGTGCCAGCAGCCTGGACAGCCTTAATGAAAAACTGTTTTTT.

The chain links TRBV11-3 to TRBJ1-2; 7 bases agree with TRBD1. The CDR3 loop spans 13 amino acids. V was clipped by 3 bases and J by 6 bases; unmatched bases: 4. Germline V gives CDR1 SGHNT, CDR2 YENEEA. The CDR3 here is CASSFGTADGYTF. The DNA for the CDR3 is TGTGCCAGCAGCTTCGGGACAGCCGATGGCTACACCTTC.

The rearrangement uses TRBV4-3 and TRBJ1-2; D uncertain. The germline CDR1 and CDR2 sequences are LGHNA and YSLEER. The CDR3 has 13 residues. The V and J ends lost 6 bases and 4 bases respectively, with 12 bases between them. CDR3 nucleotide sequence: TGCGCCAGCAGTCCCCGAGGTAGCTATGGCTACACCTTC. Amino acid sequence: CASSPRGSYGYTF.

Turning to this clone: The junction shows a germline mismatch at one end, possibly a read error. V is TRBV7-7 and J is TRBJ2-5; TRBD2 matches at 13 bases. The germline V gene encodes CDR1 SSHAT and CDR2 FNYEAQ (reference sequence). This CDR3 comprises 15 residues. The CDR3 DNA reads TGTGCTAGCAGCCCACTAGCGGGGGGGCTAGAGACCCAGTACTTC. Translating gives CASSPLAGGLETQYF.

In nucleotides, the CDR3 is TGTGCCAGTAGGGACAGGGGCAATTCACCCCTCCACTTT. Its protein is CASRDRGNSPLHF. The V and J genes are TRBV19 and TRBJ1-6; 9 bases line up with TRBD1. Germline loops: CDR1 LNHDA, CDR2 SQIVND (reference sequence). Losses at the gene ends were 6 bases for V and 7 bases for J; bases not matched to a gene: 1. The length of the CDR3 is 13 residues. Full variable domain (missing parts from reference TRBV19 and TRBJ1-6): DGGITQSPKYLFRKEGQNVTLSCEQNLNHDAMYWYRQDPGQGLRLIYYSQIVNDFQKGDIAEGYSVSREKKESFPLTVTSAQKNPTAFYLCASRDRGNSPLHFGNGTRLTVT.

J is TRBJ1-2 and V is TRBV18; 9 bases are shared with TRBD1. Unmatched junction bases numbered 3, after V lost 3 bases and J lost 7 bases. From germline, CDR1 is KGHSH and CDR2 LQKENI. The CDR3 is 13 amino acids. CDR3: CASSPEDRGGYTF. Written as DNA, the CDR3 is TGTGCCAGCTCACCCGAGGACAGGGGTGGCTACACCTTC.

This clone has only one observation. The rearrangement links TRBV27 to TRBJ1-1; possible D gene TRBD1, 5 bases. This CDR3 is 14 amino acids long. Germline V gene lookup returns CDR1 MNHEY and CDR2 SMNVEV (reference sequence). With 0 bases removed from V and 4 bases from J, the gap between germline ends came to 9 bases. CDR3 protein: CASSLSRVGTEAFF. The CDR3 nucleotides read TGTGCCAGCAGTTTATCCAGGGTGGGCACTGAAGCTTTCTTT.

The genes are TRBV4-1 and TRBJ1-3; D might be TRBD1 (5 bases). Trimming left V 0 bases short and J 0 bases short, with 15 bases between. The CDR3 extends over 18 amino acids. CDR1 and CDR2 from the germline V gene are MGHRA and YSYEKL. CDR3 coding DNA: TGCGCCAGCAGCCAAGATGGCGGACAACCCTACTCTGGAAACACCATATATTTT. Protein product: CASSQDGGQPYSGNTIYF.

The chain employs TRBV3-1 (or the pseudogene TRBV3-2) and TRBJ1-2; D perhaps matches TRBD1 (5 bases). Germline loops: CDR1 LGHDT, CDR2 YNNKEL (reference sequence). V was cut by 3 bases and J by 5 bases, with 19 bases left in between. This CDR3 comprises 16 residues. CDR3 coding DNA: TGTGCCAGCAGCCAGCCCACGGACCGAGGGGCTTATGGCTACACCTTC. It codes for CASSQPTDRGAYGYTF.

Only one count was recorded for this clone. The rearrangement uses TRBV30 and TRBJ2-3; 9 bases match TRBD1. This CDR3 comprises 17 residues. Losses at the gene ends were 2 bases for V and 3 bases for J; bases not matched to a gene: 12. Germline assignment: CDR1 GTSNPN and CDR2 SVGIG (reference sequence). The CDR3 nucleotides read TGTGCCTGGAGTTTTACACTTAGGGACAGGGTTACAGATACGCAGTATTTT. Amino acid sequence: CAWSFTLRDRVTDTQYF.

The V and J genes are TRBV7-2 and TRBJ1-5; possibly TRBD1 for D (5 bases). Germline CDR1 reads SGHTA; CDR2 reads FQGNSA. V dropped 1 base and J dropped 9 bases, with 10 bases sitting between them. CDR3 size: 13 residues. In DNA form, the CDR3 reads TGTGCCAGCAGCTTAGATAAAAGGGGGCCCCAGCATTTT. It translates to CASSLDKRGPQHF. Full variable domain (rest looked up from reference TRBV7-2 and TRBJ1-5): GAGVSQSPSNKVTEKGKDVELRCDPISGHTALYWYRQSLGQGLEFLIYFQGNSAPDKSGLPSDRFSAERTGGSVSTLTIQRTQQEDSAVYLCASSLDKRGPQHFGDGTRLSIL.